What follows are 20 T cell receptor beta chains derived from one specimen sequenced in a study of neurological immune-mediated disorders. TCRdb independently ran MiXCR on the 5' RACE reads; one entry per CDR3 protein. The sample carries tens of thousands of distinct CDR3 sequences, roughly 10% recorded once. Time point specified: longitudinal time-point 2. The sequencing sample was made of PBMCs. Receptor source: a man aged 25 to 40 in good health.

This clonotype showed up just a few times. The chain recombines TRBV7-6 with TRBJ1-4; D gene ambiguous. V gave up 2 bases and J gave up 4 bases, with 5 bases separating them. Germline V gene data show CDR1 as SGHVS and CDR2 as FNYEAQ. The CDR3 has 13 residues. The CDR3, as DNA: TGTGCCAGCAGCTTATCAAATAATGAAAAACTGTTTTTT. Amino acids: CASSLSNNEKLFF.

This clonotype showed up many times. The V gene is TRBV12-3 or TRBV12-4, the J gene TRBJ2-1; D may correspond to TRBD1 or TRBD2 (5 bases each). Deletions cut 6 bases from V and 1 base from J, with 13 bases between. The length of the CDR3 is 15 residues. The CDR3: CASSRIGESYNEQFF. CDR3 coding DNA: TGTGCCAGCAGCCGGATAGGGGAGTCCTACAATGAGCAGTTCTTC.

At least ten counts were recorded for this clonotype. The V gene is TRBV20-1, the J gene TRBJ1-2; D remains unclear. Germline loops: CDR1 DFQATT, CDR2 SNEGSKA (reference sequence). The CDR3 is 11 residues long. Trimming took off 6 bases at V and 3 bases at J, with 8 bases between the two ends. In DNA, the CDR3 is TGCAGTGCCGGGGATGACTATGGCTACACCTTC. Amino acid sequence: CSAGDDYGYTF.

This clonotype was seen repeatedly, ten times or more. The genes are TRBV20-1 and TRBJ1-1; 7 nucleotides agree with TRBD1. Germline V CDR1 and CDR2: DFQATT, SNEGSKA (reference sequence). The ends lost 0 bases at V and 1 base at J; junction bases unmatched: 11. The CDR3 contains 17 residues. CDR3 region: CSARDRPLQGPNTEAFF. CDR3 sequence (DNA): TGCAGTGCTAGAGATCGCCCCTTACAGGGGCCGAACACTGAAGCTTTCTTT.

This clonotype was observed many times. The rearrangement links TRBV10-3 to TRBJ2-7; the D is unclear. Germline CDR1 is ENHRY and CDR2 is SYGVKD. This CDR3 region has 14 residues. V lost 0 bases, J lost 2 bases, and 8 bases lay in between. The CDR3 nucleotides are TGTGCCATCAGTGAGTCGGAAGCCACCTACGAGCAGTACTTC. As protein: CAISESEATYEQYF.

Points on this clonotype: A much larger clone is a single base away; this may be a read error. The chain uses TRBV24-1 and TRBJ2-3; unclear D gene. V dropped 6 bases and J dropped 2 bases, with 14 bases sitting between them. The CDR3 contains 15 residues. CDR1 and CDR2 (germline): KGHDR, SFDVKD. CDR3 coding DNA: TGTGCCACCAGTTCTCATAGCATACACACAGATACGCAGTATTTT. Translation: CATSSHSIHTDTQYF.

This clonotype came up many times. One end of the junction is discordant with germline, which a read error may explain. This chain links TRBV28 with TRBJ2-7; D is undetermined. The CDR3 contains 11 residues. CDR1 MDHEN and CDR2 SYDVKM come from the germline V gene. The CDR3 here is CASSFNADFSF. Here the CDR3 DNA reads TGTGCCAGCAGTTTTAATGCGGATTTTAGCTTC.

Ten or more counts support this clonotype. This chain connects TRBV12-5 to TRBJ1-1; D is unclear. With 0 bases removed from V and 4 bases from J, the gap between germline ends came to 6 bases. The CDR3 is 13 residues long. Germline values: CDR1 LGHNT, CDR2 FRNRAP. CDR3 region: CASGLVWSTEAFF. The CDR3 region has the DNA TGTGCTAGTGGTTTGGTGTGGAGCACTGAAGCTTTCTTT.

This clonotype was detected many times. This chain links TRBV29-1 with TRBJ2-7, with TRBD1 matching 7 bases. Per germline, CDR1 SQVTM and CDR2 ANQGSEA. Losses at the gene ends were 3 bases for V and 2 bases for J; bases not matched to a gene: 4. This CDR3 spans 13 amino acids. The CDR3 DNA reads TGCAGCGTTGAGGGGGACAGAACCTACGAGCAGTACTTC. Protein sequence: CSVEGDRTYEQYF.

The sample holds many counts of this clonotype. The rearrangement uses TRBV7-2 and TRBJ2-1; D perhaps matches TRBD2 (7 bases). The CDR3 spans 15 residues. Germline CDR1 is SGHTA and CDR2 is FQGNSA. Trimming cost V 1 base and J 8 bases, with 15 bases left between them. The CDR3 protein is CASSLVFLGGDEQFF. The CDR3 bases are TGTGCCAGCAGCTTAGTCTTCCTAGGGGGGGATGAGCAGTTCTTC.

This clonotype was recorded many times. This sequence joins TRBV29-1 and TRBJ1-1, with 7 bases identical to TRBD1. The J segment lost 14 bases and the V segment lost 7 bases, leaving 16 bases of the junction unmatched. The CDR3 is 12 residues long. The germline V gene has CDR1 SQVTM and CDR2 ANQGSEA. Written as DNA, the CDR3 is TGCAGCGGCCTCCCTGATGAGGGGGCCGTGTTCTTT. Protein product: CSGLPDEGAVFF.

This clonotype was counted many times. CDR3 DNA sequence: TGCGCCAGCAGATTCTGGTCAGACCCAAACACTGAAGCTTTCTTT. Residues: CASRFWSDPNTEAFF. The chain recombines TRBV5-1 with TRBJ1-1; D ambiguous. Germline-derived CDR1 and CDR2 are SGHRS and YFSETQ. The CDR3 is made up of 15 amino acids. V was trimmed by 5 bases and J by 2 bases, leaving 16 bases between them.

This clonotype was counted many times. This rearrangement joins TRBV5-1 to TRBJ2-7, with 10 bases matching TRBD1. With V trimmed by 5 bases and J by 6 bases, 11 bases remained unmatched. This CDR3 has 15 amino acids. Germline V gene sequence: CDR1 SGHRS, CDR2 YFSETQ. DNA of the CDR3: TGCGCCAGCAGGAGAATTCCGGGACAGGGGATCGAGCAGTACTTC. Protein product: CASRRIPGQGIEQYF.

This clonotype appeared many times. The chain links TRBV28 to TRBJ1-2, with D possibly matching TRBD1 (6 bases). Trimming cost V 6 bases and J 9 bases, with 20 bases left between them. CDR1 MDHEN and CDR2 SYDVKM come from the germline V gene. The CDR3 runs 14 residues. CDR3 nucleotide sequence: TGTGCCAGCAGGCGCGGAGCAGGGGAGAGGAGCTACACCTTC. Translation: CASRRGAGERSYTF.

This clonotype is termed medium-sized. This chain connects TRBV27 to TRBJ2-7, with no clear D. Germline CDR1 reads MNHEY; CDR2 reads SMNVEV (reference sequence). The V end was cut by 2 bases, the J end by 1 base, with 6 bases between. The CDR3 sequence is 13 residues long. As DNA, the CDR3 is TGTGCCAGCAGTTTAGCACAATCCTACGAGCAGTACTTC. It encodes CASSLAQSYEQYF.

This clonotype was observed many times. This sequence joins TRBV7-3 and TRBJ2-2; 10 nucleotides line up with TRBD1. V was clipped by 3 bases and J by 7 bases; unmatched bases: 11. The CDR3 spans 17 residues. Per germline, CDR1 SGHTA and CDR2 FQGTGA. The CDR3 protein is CASSLPGTGVVGGELFF. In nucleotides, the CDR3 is TGTGCCAGCAGCTTGCCTGGGACAGGGGTTGTTGGCGGGGAGCTGTTTTTT.

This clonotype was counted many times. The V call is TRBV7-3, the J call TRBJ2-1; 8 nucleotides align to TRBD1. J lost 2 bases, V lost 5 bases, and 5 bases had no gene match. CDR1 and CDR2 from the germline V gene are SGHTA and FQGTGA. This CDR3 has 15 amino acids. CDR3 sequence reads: CASSQGAGTYNEQFF. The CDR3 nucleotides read TGTGCCAGCAGCCAGGGGGCGGGAACCTACAATGAGCAGTTCTTC. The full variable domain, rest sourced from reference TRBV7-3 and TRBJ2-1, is GAGVSQTPSNKVTEKGKYVELRCDPISGHTALYWYRQSLGQGPEFLIYFQGTGAADDSGLPNDRFFAVRPEGSVSTLKIQRTERGDSAVYLCASSQGAGTYNEQFFGPGTRLTVL.

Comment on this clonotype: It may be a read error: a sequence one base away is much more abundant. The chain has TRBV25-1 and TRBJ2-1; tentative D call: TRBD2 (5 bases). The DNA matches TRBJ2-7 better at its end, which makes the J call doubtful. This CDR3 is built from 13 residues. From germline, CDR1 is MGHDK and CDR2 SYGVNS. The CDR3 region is CASSKPLENEQYF. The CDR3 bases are TGTGCCAGCAGCAAGCCACTAGAAAATGAGCAGTACTTC.

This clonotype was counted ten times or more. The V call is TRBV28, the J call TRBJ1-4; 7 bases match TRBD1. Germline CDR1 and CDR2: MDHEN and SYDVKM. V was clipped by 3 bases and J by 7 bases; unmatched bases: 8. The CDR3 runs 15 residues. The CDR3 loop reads CASSFEGGRVEKLFF. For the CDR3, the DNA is TGTGCCAGCAGTTTCGAAGGGGGCCGGGTTGAAAAACTGTTTTTT.

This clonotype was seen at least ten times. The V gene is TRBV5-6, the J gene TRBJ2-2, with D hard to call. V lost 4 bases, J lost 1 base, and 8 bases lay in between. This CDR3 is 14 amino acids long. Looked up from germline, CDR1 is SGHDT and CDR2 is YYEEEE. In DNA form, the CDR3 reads TGTGCCAGCAGCCGGACCCGGAACACCGGGGAGCTGTTTTTT. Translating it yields CASSRTRNTGELFF.